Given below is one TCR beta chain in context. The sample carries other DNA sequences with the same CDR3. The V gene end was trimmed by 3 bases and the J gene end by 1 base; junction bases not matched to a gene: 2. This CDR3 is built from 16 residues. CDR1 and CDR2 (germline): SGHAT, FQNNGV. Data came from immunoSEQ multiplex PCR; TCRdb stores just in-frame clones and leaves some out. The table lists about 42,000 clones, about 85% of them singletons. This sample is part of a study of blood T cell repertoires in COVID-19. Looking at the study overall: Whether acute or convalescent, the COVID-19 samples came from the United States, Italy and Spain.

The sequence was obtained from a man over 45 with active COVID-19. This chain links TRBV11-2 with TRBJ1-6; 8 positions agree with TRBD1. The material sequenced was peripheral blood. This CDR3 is CASSLQGASYNSPLHF. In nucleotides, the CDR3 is TGTGCCAGCAGCTTGCAGGGGGCGTCCTATAATTCACCCCTCCACTTT.